These 11 T cell receptor beta chains were all obtained from the same sample, sequenced in a study of OX40 agonist ivuxolimab in advanced cancers. Sequenced by immunoSEQ multiplex PCR; TCRdb stores in-frame clones only, minus some. The table lists tens of thousands of clones, just under 90% of them singletons. This material consisted of CD4+ or CD8+ T cells sorted from blood, taken in a trial of the OX40 agonist ivuxolimab. These receptors all come from an adult with an advanced solid tumor such as melanoma, head and neck, liver or kidney cancer.

V usage is TRBV28 and J usage is TRBJ2-1; possibly TRBD1 for D (6 bases). The CDR3 totals 14 residues. The V end was cut by 7 bases, the J end by 8 bases, with 18 bases between. Per the germline V gene, CDR1 is MDHEN and CDR2 is SYDVKM. The CDR3 sequence: CASTQYRAGDEQFF. In nucleotides, the CDR3 is TGTGCCAGCACCCAATACAGGGCTGGCGATGAGCAGTTCTTC.

V is TRBV9 and J is TRBJ1-1; D remains ambiguous. The V end lost 0 bases, the J end lost 1 base, and 10 bases lay between the germline ends. Per the germline V gene, CDR1 is SGDLS and CDR2 is YYNGEE. The CDR3 is made up of 15 amino acids. DNA for the CDR3: TGTGCCAGCAGCGTAGGGAACAGACAGAACACTGAAGCTTTCTTT. As protein: CASSVGNRQNTEAFF.

The J gene is TRBJ2-1, the V gene TRBV5-5, with D uncertain. Germline assignment: CDR1 SGHKS and CDR2 YYEKEE (reference sequence). V lost 5 bases and J lost 2, with 11 bases in between. There are 14 residues in the CDR3. CDR3 sequence reads: CASRDPGPYNEQFF. The CDR3 nucleotides are TGTGCCAGCAGAGACCCGGGCCCCTACAATGAGCAGTTCTTC.

This clone was observed a single time. The chain employs TRBV30 and TRBJ2-7; a possible D gene is TRBD2 (7 bases). Germline loops: CDR1 GTSNPN, CDR2 SVGIG (reference sequence). This CDR3 has 14 amino acids. V dropped 2 bases and J dropped 3 bases, with 14 bases sitting between them. The CDR3 loop is CAWSIRGASYEQYF. In DNA, the CDR3 is TGTGCCTGGAGTATCCGGGGGGCCAGCTACGAGCAGTACTTC. Using reference TRBV30 and TRBJ2-7 for the parts outside the CDR3, the full variable domain is SQTIHQWPATLVQPVGSPLSLECTVEGTSNPNLYWYRQAAGRGLQLLFYSVGIGQISSEVPQNLSASRPQDRQFILSSKKLLLSDSGFYLCAWSIRGASYEQYFGPGTRLTVT.

This chain uses TRBV28 with TRBJ2-7, with 9 positions matching TRBD1. Germline trimming cut 6 bases from V and 1 base from J; bases unmatched to any gene: 10. The CDR3 runs to 16 residues. Germline V CDR1 and CDR2: MDHEN, SYDVKM. The CDR3 DNA reads TGTGCCAGCAGACTAGGACAGGGGCTTACTTCCTACGAGCAGTACTTC. This codes for CASRLGQGLTSYEQYF.

This chain joins TRBV6-6 and TRBJ1-5, with 9 bases aligning to TRBD1. Looked up from germline, CDR1 is MNHNY and CDR2 is SVGAGI (reference sequence). J gave up 4 bases and V 7 bases, and 8 bases lay outside the gene matches. CDR3 size: 15 residues. The CDR3 sequence: CASIKGDRDNQPQHF. CDR3 DNA: TGTGCCAGCATAAAGGGGGACAGGGATAATCAGCCCCAGCATTTT.

DNA for the CDR3: TGTGCCAGCAGCTTAGTAGGAGTAGCGGGAGGGCTTTCTATAGATACGCAGTATTTT. It yields the protein CASSLVGVAGGLSIDTQYF. The rearrangement links TRBV5-6 to TRBJ2-3, with 11 bases lining up with TRBD2. J was trimmed by 5 bases and V by 2 bases; bases with no gene match: 16. The CDR3 contains 19 residues. Germline CDR1 and CDR2: SGHDT and YYEEEE.

V gene TRBV7-9 combines with J gene TRBJ2-2; D not resolved. V dropped 3 bases and J dropped 0 bases, with 5 bases sitting between them. Germline CDR1 reads SEHNR; CDR2 reads FQNEAQ (reference sequence). This CDR3 has 14 residues. For the CDR3, the DNA is TGTGCCAGCAGCTTGCGGCCGAACACCGGGGAGCTGTTTTTT. Translation gives CASSLRPNTGELFF. Together with reference TRBV7-9 and TRBJ2-2, the CDR3 gives the full variable domain: DTGVSQNPRHKITKRGQNVTFRCDPISEHNRLYWYRQTLGQGPEFLTYFQNEAQLEKSRLLSDRFSAERPKGSFSTLEIQRTEQGDSAMYLCASSLRPNTGELFFGEGSRLTVL.

The J gene is TRBJ2-7, the V gene TRBV9; 9 bases fit TRBD2. Germline CDR1 and CDR2: SGDLS and YYNGEE. This CDR3 region has 15 residues. With 2 bases clipped from V and 4 bases from J, the junction kept 7 bases outside the gene matches. Here the CDR3 reads CASSVAGGSNYEQYF. The CDR3 DNA reads as TGTGCCAGCAGCGTCGCGGGGGGGAGCAATTACGAGCAGTACTTC.

The chain joins TRBV7-3 to TRBJ2-1; D may be TRBD2 (5 bases). Per the germline V gene, CDR1 is SGHTA and CDR2 is FQGTGA. V gave up 0 bases and J gave up 4 bases, with 10 bases separating them. This CDR3 region has 15 residues. As DNA, the CDR3 is TGTGCCAGCAGCTTAACGTCCGGAGGATACAATGAGCAGTTCTTC. Translation: CASSLTSGGYNEQFF.

This sequence joins TRBV5-1 and TRBJ2-3; D gene ambiguous. CDR3 length: 11 residues. Germline V CDR1 and CDR2: SGHRS, YFSETQ. The V end was cut by 5 bases, the J end by 0 bases, with 1 base between. Here the CDR3 DNA reads TGCGCCAGCAGGAGCACAGATACGCAGTATTTT. It encodes CASRSTDTQYF.